These 7 T cell receptor beta chains were all obtained from the same sample, sequenced in a study of blood T cell repertoires in COVID-19. The repertoire was sequenced with immunoSEQ multiplex PCR; TCRdb's copy has only in-frame clones and lacks some. The sample shows over 250,000 clones, approximately 85% of them seen only once. Sequenced input: peripheral blood. These receptor sequences come from a man aged 50 or older with active or convalescent COVID-19.

The chain uses TRBV19 and TRBJ2-2; a weak D match, TRBD1 (7 bases). The CDR3 totals 16 residues. CDR1 and CDR2 from the germline V gene are LNHDA and SQIVND (reference sequence). The germline V and J ends were trimmed by 3 bases and 4 bases, with 15 bases remaining between them. This CDR3 reads CASSISRQGGTGELFF. In nucleotides, the CDR3 is TGTGCCAGTAGTATCAGCCGACAGGGAGGCACCGGGGAGCTGTTTTTT.

The genes are TRBV10-1 and TRBJ1-1; possibly TRBD1 for D (6 bases). Germline V gene data show CDR1 as WNHNN and CDR2 as SYGVQD (reference sequence). The CDR3 runs to 16 residues. The V and J ends lost 3 bases and 0 bases respectively, with 14 bases between them. The DNA of the CDR3 is TGCGCCAGCAGTGATAGGCAGGGGTACATGAACACTGAAGCTTTCTTT. Its protein product is CASSDRQGYMNTEAFF.

The CDR3, as DNA: TGTGCCAGCAGCCAACACCGTGCCCTCGGGGCAGATACGCAGTATTTT. As protein: CASSQHRALGADTQYF. This rearrangement joins TRBV3-1 (or the pseudogene TRBV3-2) to TRBJ2-3, with D perhaps TRBD2 (5 bases). The CDR3 is made up of 16 amino acids. The V and J ends lost 2 bases and 4 bases respectively, with 16 bases between them. In germline, CDR1 is LGHDT, CDR2 YNNKEL (reference sequence).

The chain recombines TRBV7-9 with TRBJ2-1; D gene unclear. This CDR3 is built from 15 residues. The V and J ends lost 4 bases and 7 bases respectively, with 17 bases between them. Germline V gene sequence: CDR1 SEHNR, CDR2 FQNEAQ (reference sequence). The CDR3 DNA reads as TGTGCCAGCAGCTCCCCCGGGTCCTCGATGAATGAGCAGTTCTTC. It specifies CASSSPGSSMNEQFF.

V and J are TRBV6-2 or TRBV6-3 and TRBJ2-1; TRBD2 agrees at 14 bases. The CDR3 covers 15 residues. The V segment lost 0 bases and the J segment 9 bases; nucleotides outside the gene matches: 1. Germline values: CDR1 MNHEY, CDR2 SVGEGT. CDR3 loop: CASSYSTSGRAEQFF. In DNA form, the CDR3 reads TGTGCCAGCAGTTACTCGACTAGCGGGAGGGCTGAGCAGTTCTTC.

This chain connects TRBV5-1 to TRBJ2-7, with TRBD1 matching over 7 bases. This CDR3 comprises 14 residues. V shed 1 base, J shed 8 bases, and the junction held 9 bases outside the gene matches. Germline assignment: CDR1 SGHRS and CDR2 YFSETQ. The CDR3 spells CASSLTGQGVQQYF. The CDR3 nucleotides are TGCGCCAGCAGCTTGACGGGCCAGGGGGTACAGCAGTACTTC.

In its sample, this clone was seen once. The chain links TRBV6-6 to TRBJ2-7, with D possibly TRBD1 on 5 matching bases. V shed 6 bases and J shed 7 bases, with 19 bases lying between them. The CDR3 has 14 amino acids. Germline values: CDR1 MNHNY, CDR2 SVGAGI (reference sequence). In DNA, the CDR3 is TGTGCCAGCAGCATTCAGGGCAGTCCTCTAGAGCAGTACTTC. Protein: CASSIQGSPLEQYF.